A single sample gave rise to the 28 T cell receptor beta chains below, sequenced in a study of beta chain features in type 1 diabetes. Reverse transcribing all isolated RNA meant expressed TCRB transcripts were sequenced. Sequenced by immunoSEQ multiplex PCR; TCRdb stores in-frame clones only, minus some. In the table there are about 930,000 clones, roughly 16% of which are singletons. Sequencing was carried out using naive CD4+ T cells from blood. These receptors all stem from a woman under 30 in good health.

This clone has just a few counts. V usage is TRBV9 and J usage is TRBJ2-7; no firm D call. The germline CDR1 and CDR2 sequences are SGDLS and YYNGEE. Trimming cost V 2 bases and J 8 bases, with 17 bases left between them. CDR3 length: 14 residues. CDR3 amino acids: CASSVDRVRGKQYF. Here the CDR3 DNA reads TGTGCCAGCAGCGTCGATAGGGTTCGTGGGAAGCAGTACTTC.

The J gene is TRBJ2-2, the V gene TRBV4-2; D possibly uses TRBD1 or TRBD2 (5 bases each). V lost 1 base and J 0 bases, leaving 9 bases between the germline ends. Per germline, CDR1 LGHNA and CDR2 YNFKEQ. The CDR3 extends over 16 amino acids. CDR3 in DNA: TGTGCCAGCAGCCAAGGAGGGGACGCGAACACCGGGGAGCTGTTTTTT. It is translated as CASSQGGDANTGELFF.

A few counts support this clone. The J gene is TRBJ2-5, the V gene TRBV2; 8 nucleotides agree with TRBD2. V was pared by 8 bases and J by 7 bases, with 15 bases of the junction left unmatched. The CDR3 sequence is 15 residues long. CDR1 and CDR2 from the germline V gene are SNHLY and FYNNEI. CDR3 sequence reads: CASVRPGTRAGTQYF. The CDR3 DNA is TGTGCCAGCGTGCGGCCCGGGACTAGAGCTGGGACCCAGTACTTC.

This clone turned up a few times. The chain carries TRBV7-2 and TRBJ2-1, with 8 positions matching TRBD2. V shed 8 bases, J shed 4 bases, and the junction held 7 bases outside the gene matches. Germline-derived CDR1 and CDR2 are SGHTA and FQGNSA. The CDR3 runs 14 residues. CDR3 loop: CASRQRERYNEQFF. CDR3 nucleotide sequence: TGTGCCAGCCGACAGCGGGAGCGGTACAATGAGCAGTTCTTC. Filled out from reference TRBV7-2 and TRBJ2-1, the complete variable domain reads GAGVSQSPSNKVTEKGKDVELRCDPISGHTALYWYRQSLGQGLEFLIYFQGNSAPDKSGLPSDRFSAERTGGSVSTLTIQRTQQEDSAVYLCASRQRERYNEQFFGPGTRLTVL.

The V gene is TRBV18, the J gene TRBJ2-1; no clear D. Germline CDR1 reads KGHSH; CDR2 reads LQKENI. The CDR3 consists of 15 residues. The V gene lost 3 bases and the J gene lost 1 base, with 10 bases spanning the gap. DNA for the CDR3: TGTGCCAGCTCACCGAATAAGATTTCCTACAATGAGCAGTTCTTC. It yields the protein CASSPNKISYNEQFF.

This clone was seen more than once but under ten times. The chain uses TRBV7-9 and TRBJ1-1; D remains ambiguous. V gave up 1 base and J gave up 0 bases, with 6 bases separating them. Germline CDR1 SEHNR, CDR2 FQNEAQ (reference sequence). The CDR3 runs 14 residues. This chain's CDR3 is CASSLEFLNTEAFF. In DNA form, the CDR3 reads TGTGCCAGCAGCTTAGAGTTTCTGAACACTGAAGCTTTCTTT.

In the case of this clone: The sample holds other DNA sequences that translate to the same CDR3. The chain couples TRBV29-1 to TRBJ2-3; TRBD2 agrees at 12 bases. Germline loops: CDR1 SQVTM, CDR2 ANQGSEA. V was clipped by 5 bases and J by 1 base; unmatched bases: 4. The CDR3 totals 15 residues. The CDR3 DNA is TGCAGCGTTACGGGACTAGCGGGCGGCACAGATACGCAGTATTTT. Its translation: CSVTGLAGGTDTQYF.

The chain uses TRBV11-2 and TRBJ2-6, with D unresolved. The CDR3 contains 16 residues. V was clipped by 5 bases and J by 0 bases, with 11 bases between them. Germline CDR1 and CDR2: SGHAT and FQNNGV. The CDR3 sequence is CASSPLADSGANVLTF. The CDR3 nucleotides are TGTGCCAGCAGCCCACTGGCGGACTCTGGGGCCAACGTCCTGACTTTC.

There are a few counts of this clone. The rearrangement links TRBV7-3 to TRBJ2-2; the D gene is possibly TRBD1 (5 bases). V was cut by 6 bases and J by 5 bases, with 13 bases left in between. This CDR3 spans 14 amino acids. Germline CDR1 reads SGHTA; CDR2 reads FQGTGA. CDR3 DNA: TGTGCCAGCAGGCGCCTCAGGACAACCGGGGAGCTGTTTTTT. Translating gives CASRRLRTTGELFF.

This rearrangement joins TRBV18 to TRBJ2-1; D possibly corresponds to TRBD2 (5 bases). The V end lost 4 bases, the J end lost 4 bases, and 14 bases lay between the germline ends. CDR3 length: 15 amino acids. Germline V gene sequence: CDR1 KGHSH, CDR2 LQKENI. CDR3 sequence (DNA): TGTGCCAGCTCACTCTCGGTCAGAGGGTACAATGAGCAGTTCTTC. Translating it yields CASSLSVRGYNEQFF.

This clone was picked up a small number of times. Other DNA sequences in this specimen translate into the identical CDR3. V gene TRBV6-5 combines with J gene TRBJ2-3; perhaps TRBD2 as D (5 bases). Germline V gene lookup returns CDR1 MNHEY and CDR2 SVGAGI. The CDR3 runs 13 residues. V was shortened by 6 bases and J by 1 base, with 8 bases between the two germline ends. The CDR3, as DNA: TGTGCCAGCAGAGCCGGGGGCACAGATACGCAGTATTTT. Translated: CASRAGGTDTQYF.

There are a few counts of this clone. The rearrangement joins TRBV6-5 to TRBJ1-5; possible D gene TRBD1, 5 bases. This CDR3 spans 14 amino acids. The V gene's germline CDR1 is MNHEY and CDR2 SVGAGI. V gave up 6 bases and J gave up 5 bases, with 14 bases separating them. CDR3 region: CASSPRGRDQPQHF. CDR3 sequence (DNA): TGTGCCAGCAGCCCTCGGGGGAGGGATCAGCCCCAGCATTTT.

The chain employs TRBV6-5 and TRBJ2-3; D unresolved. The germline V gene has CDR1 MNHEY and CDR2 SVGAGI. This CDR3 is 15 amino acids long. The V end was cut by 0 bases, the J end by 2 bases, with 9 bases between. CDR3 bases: TGTGCCAGCAGTTACTCCTACCTCAACACAGATACGCAGTATTTT. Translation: CASSYSYLNTDTQYF.

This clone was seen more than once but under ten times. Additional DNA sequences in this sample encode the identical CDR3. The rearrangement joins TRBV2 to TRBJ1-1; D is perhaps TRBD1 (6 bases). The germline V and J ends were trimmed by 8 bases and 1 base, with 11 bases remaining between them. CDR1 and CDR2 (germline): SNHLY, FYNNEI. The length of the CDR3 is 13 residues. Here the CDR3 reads CASSTTGNTEAFF. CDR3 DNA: TGTGCCAGCTCAACGACAGGGAACACTGAAGCTTTCTTT.

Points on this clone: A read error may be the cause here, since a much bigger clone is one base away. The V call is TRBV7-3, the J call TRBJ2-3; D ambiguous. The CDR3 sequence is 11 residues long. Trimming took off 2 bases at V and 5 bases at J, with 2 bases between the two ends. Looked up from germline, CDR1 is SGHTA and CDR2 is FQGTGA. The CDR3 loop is CASSLEDTQYF. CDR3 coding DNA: TGTGCCAGCAGCTTAGAAGATACGCAGTATTTT.

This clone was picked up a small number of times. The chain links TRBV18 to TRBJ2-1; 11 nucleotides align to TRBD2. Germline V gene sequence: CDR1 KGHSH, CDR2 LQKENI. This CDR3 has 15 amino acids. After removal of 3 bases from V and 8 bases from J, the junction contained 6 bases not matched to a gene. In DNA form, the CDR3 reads TGTGCCAGCTCACCTACTAGCGGGAGTTTCCATGAGCAGTTCTTC. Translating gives CASSPTSGSFHEQFF. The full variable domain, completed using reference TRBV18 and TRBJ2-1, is NAGVMQNPRHLVRRRGQEARLRCSPMKGHSHVYWYRQLPEEGLKFMVYLQKENIIDESGMPKERFSAEFPKEGPSILRIQQVVRGDSAAYFCASSPTSGSFHEQFFGPGTRLTVL.

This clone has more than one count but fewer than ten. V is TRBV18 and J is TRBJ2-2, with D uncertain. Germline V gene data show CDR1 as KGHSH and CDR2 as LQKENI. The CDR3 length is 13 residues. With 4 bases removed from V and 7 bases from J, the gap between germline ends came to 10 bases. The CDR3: CASSLQPYGELFF. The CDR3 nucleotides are TGTGCCAGCTCACTTCAGCCGTACGGGGAGCTGTTTTTT.

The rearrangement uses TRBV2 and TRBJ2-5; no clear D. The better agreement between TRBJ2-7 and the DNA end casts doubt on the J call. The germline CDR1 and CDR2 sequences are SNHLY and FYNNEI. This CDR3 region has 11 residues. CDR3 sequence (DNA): TGTGCCAGCAGGTTCTACGACGAGCAGTACTTC. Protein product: CASRFYDEQYF.

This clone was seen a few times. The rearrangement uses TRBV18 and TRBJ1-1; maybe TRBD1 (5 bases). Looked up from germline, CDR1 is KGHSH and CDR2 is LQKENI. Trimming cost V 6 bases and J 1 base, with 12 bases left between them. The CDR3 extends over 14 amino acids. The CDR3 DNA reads TGTGCCAGCTCCCTCGGGACCCGGAACACTGAAGCTTTCTTT. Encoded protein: CASSLGTRNTEAFF.

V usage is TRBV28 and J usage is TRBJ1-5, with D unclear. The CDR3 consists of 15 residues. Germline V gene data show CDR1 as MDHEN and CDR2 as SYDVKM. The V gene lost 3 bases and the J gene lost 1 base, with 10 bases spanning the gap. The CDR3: CASSFSRGSNQPQHF. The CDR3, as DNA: TGTGCCAGCAGTTTTTCGCGGGGAAGCAATCAGCCCCAGCATTTT.

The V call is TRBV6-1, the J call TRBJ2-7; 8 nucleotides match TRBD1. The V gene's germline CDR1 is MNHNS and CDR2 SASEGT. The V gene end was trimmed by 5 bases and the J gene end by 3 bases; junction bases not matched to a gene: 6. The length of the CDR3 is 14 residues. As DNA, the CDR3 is TGTGCCAGCAGTCTGACAGGGGATAACTACGAGCAGTACTTC. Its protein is CASSLTGDNYEQYF.

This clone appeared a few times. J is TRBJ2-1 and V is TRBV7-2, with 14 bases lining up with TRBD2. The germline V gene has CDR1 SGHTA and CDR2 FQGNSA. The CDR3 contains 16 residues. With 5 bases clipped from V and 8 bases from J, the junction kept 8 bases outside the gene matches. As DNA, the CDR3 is TGTGCCAGCAGCCCTGTCGGACTAGCGGGAGGTTATGAGCAGTTCTTC. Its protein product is CASSPVGLAGGYEQFF.

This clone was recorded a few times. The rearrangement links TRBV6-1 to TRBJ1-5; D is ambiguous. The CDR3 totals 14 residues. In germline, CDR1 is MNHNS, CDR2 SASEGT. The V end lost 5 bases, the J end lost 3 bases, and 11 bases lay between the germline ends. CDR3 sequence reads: CASSPSIPNQPQHF. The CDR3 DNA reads TGTGCCAGCAGTCCATCGATCCCCAATCAGCCCCAGCATTTT.

This CDR3 reads CASSLDNYYEQYF. CDR3 in DNA: TGTGCCAGCAGCTTAGACAATTACTACGAGCAGTACTTC. The chain recombines TRBV7-2 with TRBJ2-7; D is unresolved. Germline-derived CDR1 and CDR2 are SGHTA and FQGNSA. This CDR3 is 13 amino acids long. The germline V and J ends were trimmed by 1 base and 3 bases, with 7 bases remaining between them.

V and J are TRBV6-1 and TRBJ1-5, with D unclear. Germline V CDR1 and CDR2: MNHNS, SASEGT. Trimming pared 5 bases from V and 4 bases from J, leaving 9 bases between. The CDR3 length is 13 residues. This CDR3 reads CASSLRVNQPQHF. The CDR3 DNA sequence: TGTGCCAGCAGTTTGAGAGTGAATCAGCCCCAGCATTTT.

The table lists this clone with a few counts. CDR3 DNA: TGTGCCAGCAGCTTGTTGCGGTCGGACGAAAAACTGTTTTTT. Translation gives CASSLLRSDEKLFF. The V and J genes are TRBV5-6 and TRBJ1-4; unclear D gene. The CDR3 consists of 14 residues. Germline CDR1 is SGHDT and CDR2 is YYEEEE. Between the trimmed V and J ends, which lost 1 base and 8 bases, there was a span of 12 bases.

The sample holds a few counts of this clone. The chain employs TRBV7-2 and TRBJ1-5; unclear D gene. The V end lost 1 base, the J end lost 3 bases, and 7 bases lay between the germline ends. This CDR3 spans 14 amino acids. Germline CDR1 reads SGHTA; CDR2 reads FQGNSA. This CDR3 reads CASSLDSANQPQHF. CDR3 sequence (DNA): TGTGCCAGCAGCTTAGATTCAGCCAATCAGCCCCAGCATTTT.

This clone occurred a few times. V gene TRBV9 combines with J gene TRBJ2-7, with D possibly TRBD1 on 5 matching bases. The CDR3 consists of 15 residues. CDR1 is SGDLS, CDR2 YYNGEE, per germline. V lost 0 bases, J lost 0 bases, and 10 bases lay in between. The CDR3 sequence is CASSVGAQGSYEQYF. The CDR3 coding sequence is TGTGCCAGCAGCGTAGGTGCCCAGGGCTCCTACGAGCAGTACTTC.